This T cell receptor beta chain was sequenced during a study of T-cell reconstitution after alpha-beta-depleted transplantation in children. Unique molecular identifiers were incorporated into the prepared TCRbeta library. TCRdb re-analysed the PCR reads in MiXCR, keeping a single row per CDR3 protein. The repertoire holds hundreds of thousands of distinct CDR3 sequences, with roughly 16% as singletons. As concerns this clonotype: The antigen remains undetermined.

V shed 7 bases and J 4 bases; nucleotides not matched to a gene: 13. The CDR3 contains 16 residues. Points from the study as a whole: Counts and diversity of T cells one year after transplant came mostly from newly produced T cells. Some patients' high day-60 TCRbeta diversity was traced to surviving recipient T cells and thymic progenitors.

This sequence joins TRBV12-3 or TRBV12-4 and TRBJ2-5; TRBD2 matches at 9 bases. The source is a male patient under 10 years old who had a stem cell transplant for acute lymphoblastic leukemia, so the T cells may come from the graft donor. The material was PBMCs, mostly from graft donor cells, obtained 360 days after TCRalphabeta/CD19-depleted stem cell transplant. The CDR3 DNA sequence: TGTGCCAGCAACCCGACCGGTGCGGGAGGGCTAGAGACCCAGTACTTC. It is translated as CASNPTGAGGLETQYF.